These 20 T cell receptor beta chains share one sample of origin, sequenced in a study of T-cell memory formation after mild COVID-19. Using its own MiXCR run on the 5' RACE reads, TCRdb lists one record per CDR3 protein. The repertoire has some 250,000 distinct CDR3 sequences, around a tenth of them found once; the top ten carry 22%. The sequencing input was PBMCs or a T cell subset sorted from them (not recorded which). The receptors were sampled from a young man who had mild COVID-19 (a few samples of this study predate the infection). Cell type and time point are not known.

J is TRBJ1-2 and V is TRBV5-1; weak D call: TRBD1 (6 bases). Germline values: CDR1 SGHRS, CDR2 YFSETQ. The length of the CDR3 is 15 residues. The germline V and J ends were trimmed by 2 bases and 4 bases, with 15 bases remaining between them. The CDR3 region is CASSLQGPGVYGYTF. CDR3 nucleotide sequence: TGCGCCAGCAGCTTACAGGGTCCCGGGGTCTATGGCTACACCTTC. The full variable domain, its missing parts supplied by reference TRBV5-1 and TRBJ1-2, is KAGVTQTPRYLIKTRGQQVTLSCSPISGHRSVSWYQQTPGQGLQFLFEYFSETQRNKGNFPGRFSGRQFSNSRSEMNVSTLELGDSALYLCASSLQGPGVYGYTFGSGTRLTVV.

The chain uses TRBV7-6 and TRBJ2-3; 7 nucleotides agree with TRBD1. The J segment lost 2 bases and the V segment lost 1 base, leaving 3 bases of the junction unmatched. CDR3 length equals 15 residues. Germline V gene data show CDR1 as SGHVS and CDR2 as FNYEAQ. The chain's CDR3 is CASSLGGGTTDTQYF. CDR3 nucleotides: TGTGCCAGCAGCTTAGGAGGGGGCACCACAGATACGCAGTATTTT.

This clonotype appeared a few times. The chain has TRBV15 and TRBJ1-6; D ambiguous. The CDR3 consists of 14 residues. Per the germline V gene, CDR1 is LNHNV and CDR2 is YYDKDF (reference sequence). V was trimmed by 0 bases and J by 6 bases, leaving 6 bases between them. The CDR3 bases are TGTGCCACCAGCAGAGACGCCCGTAATTCACCCCTCCACTTT. This sequence encodes CATSRDARNSPLHF.

V and J are TRBV27 and TRBJ2-4; TRBD1 aligns across 9 bases. CDR1 is MNHEY, CDR2 SMNVEV, per germline (reference sequence). This CDR3 comprises 18 residues. The V segment lost 1 base and the J segment 2 bases; nucleotides outside the gene matches: 9. The CDR3 DNA sequence: TGTGCCAGCAGTTTATATGGGACAGGGATGTGGTCCAAAAACATTCAGTACTTC. Protein: CASSLYGTGMWSKNIQYF.

This clonotype was recorded a few times. The chain recombines TRBV4-1 with TRBJ1-1; D is unresolved. The CDR3 covers 13 residues. Trimming left V 4 bases short and J 11 bases short, with 17 bases between. Looked up from germline, CDR1 is MGHRA and CDR2 is YSYEKL. The CDR3 sequence is CASSPAEGRMAFF. CDR3 in DNA: TGCGCCAGCAGCCCCGCGGAGGGCAGGATGGCTTTCTTT.

J is TRBJ2-5 and V is TRBV12-3 or TRBV12-4; unclear D gene. The CDR3 covers 16 residues. V lost 7 bases and J lost 2, with 20 bases in between. CDR3 protein: CASTSSDRRGQETQYF. CDR3 nucleotide sequence: TGTGCCAGCACATCGTCGGACCGTAGAGGACAAGAGACCCAGTACTTC.

The chain employs TRBV25-1 and TRBJ1-2; tentative D call: TRBD1 (5 bases). The CDR3 totals 16 residues. Looked up from germline, CDR1 is MGHDK and CDR2 is SYGVNS. V gave up 5 bases and J gave up 4 bases, with 20 bases separating them. The CDR3 DNA sequence: TGTGCCAGCAGTAGGGGCCAGTCCGAGTCGCCCTATGGCTACACCTTC. Its protein is CASSRGQSESPYGYTF.

The gene calls are TRBV27 and TRBJ2-7; TRBD1 might be the D (6 bases). Trimming took 5 bases from V and 3 from J, leaving 14 bases between them. This CDR3 is 14 amino acids long. Looked up from germline, CDR1 is MNHEY and CDR2 is SMNVEV (reference sequence). The CDR3 DNA sequence: TGTGCCAGCAGTCCAAGGACAGTCGGCTACGAGCAGTACTTC. Translation: CASSPRTVGYEQYF.

This clonotype appeared a few times. CDR3 in amino acids: CASSQPGTGAYNEQFF. The CDR3 DNA is TGCGCCAGCAGCCAACCCGGGACAGGGGCGTACAATGAGCAGTTCTTC. V gene TRBV4-1 combines with J gene TRBJ2-1; 10 bases match TRBD1. Germline lookup yields CDR1 MGHRA and CDR2 YSYEKL. V lost 2 bases and J lost 4; bases outside the gene matches: 5. The CDR3 is 16 amino acids.

This clonotype has only a few counts. The chain employs TRBV10-3 and TRBJ2-1; 8 nucleotides line up with TRBD1. Germline V gene sequence: CDR1 ENHRY, CDR2 SYGVKD. V shed 5 bases and J 5 bases; nucleotides not matched to a gene: 5. The CDR3 has 14 amino acids. CDR3 sequence: CAISKVDRDNEQFF. The CDR3 nucleotides are TGTGCCATCAGTAAGGTGGACAGGGACAATGAGCAGTTCTTC.

This clonotype has ten or more counts. V usage is TRBV5-1 and J usage is TRBJ2-5, with D unresolved. The V and J ends lost 7 bases and 4 bases respectively, with 8 bases between them. CDR1 SGHRS and CDR2 YFSETQ come from the germline V gene. The length of the CDR3 is 11 residues. The CDR3 protein is CASRNLETQYF. The CDR3 DNA reads TGCGCCAGCCGTAATTTAGAGACCCAGTACTTC.

The V call is TRBV29-1, the J call TRBJ2-1; D perhaps matches TRBD2 (7 bases). The CDR3 is 21 residues long. Deletions cut 7 bases from V and 4 bases from J, with 38 bases between. Germline CDR1 SQVTM, CDR2 ANQGSEA. The CDR3 loop is CSGGEADPGQLGLVPYNEQFF. The CDR3 coding sequence is TGCAGCGGGGGGGAAGCAGACCCTGGACAGCTAGGACTAGTGCCTTACAATGAGCAGTTCTTC.

The rearrangement links TRBV4-2 to TRBJ1-5, with 7 bases that match TRBD1. Germline CDR1 is LGHNA and CDR2 is YNFKEQ. The length of the CDR3 is 16 residues. The junction had 5 bases not matched to a gene; V was cut back by 3 bases and J by 0 bases. CDR3 sequence: CASSHSDRDSNQPQHF. Written as DNA, the CDR3 is TGTGCCAGCAGCCATTCAGACAGGGATAGCAATCAGCCCCAGCATTTT.

The V and J genes are TRBV29-1 and TRBJ2-1; 9 bases line up with TRBD2. V lost 0 bases to trimming and J lost 4 bases; unmatched junction nucleotides: 7. This CDR3 has 16 amino acids. CDR1 is SQVTM, CDR2 ANQGSEA, per germline. The CDR3 reads CSVEDGTSGLYNEQFF. CDR3 coding DNA: TGCAGCGTTGAAGATGGAACTAGCGGGCTATACAATGAGCAGTTCTTC.

The genes are TRBV12-3 or TRBV12-4 and TRBJ1-5, with 7 bases aligning to TRBD1. The J segment lost 4 bases and the V segment lost 7 bases, leaving 7 bases of the junction unmatched. The CDR3 spans 14 residues. CDR3 DNA sequence: TGTGCCAGCACCTTGGGACAGCGTAATCAGCCCCAGCATTTT. Its protein is CASTLGQRNQPQHF.

The rearrangement links TRBV6-2 or TRBV6-3 to TRBJ2-1; 7 bases line up with TRBD1. CDR1 and CDR2 from the germline V gene are MNHEY and SVGEGT. The CDR3 has 13 amino acids. V lost 6 bases, J lost 6 bases, and 5 bases stayed unmatched. The chain's CDR3 is CASRKTGFNEQFF. CDR3 nucleotides: TGTGCCAGCAGGAAGACAGGGTTCAATGAGCAGTTCTTC.

This clonotype was counted ten times or more. J is TRBJ2-1 and V is TRBV7-6; 11 bases map to TRBD2. The CDR3 extends over 15 amino acids. Germline-derived CDR1 and CDR2 are SGHVS and FNYEAQ. The V segment lost 1 base and the J segment 8 bases; nucleotides outside the gene matches: 4. The CDR3 bases are TGTGCCAGCAGCTTAGGTAGCGGGGGGGCCGATGAGCAGTTCTTC. Its translation: CASSLGSGGADEQFF. The full variable domain, with the rest looked up from reference TRBV7-6 and TRBJ2-1, is GAGVSQSPRYKVTKRGQDVALRCDPISGHVSLYWYRQALGQGPEFLTYFNYEAQQDKSGLPNDRFSAERPEGSISTLTIQRTEQRDSAMYRCASSLGSGGADEQFFGPGTRLTVL.

In its sample, this clonotype was seen a few times. The V gene is TRBV9, the J gene TRBJ2-2, with D unclear. The ends were cut back, 0 bases at V and 1 base at J, with 4 bases in the middle. CDR1 is SGDLS and CDR2 is YYNGEE in the germline V gene. This CDR3 is built from 14 residues. CDR3 loop: CASSVVGNTGELFF. The CDR3 DNA reads TGTGCCAGCAGCGTAGTGGGGAACACCGGGGAGCTGTTTTTT. The full variable domain, its missing parts supplied by reference TRBV9 and TRBJ2-2, is DSGVTQTPKHLITATGQRVTLRCSPRSGDLSVYWYQQSLDQGLQFLIQYYNGEERAKGNILERFSAQQFPDLHSELNLSSLELGDSALYFCASSVVGNTGELFFGEGSRLTVL.

V gene TRBV7-9 combines with J gene TRBJ2-6, with D hard to call. This CDR3 spans 16 amino acids. Germline V CDR1 and CDR2: SEHNR, FQNEAQ (reference sequence). V was trimmed by 5 bases and J by 3 bases, leaving 14 bases between them. The CDR3 loop is CASSRFLPLGANVLTF. The CDR3 DNA reads TGTGCCAGCAGCCGGTTCCTCCCCCTTGGGGCCAACGTCCTGACTTTC.

CDR3 nucleotide sequence: TGTGCCAGCAGCGCCATGACAGTCTGGCCGTACTTC. Translating gives CASSAMTVWPYF. V usage is TRBV11-2 and J usage is TRBJ2-7, with a weak D call TRBD1 (5 bases). This CDR3 spans 12 amino acids. Trimming took off 5 bases at V and 12 bases at J, with 17 bases between the two ends. Germline V gene lookup returns CDR1 SGHAT and CDR2 FQNNGV. Combining the CDR3 with reference TRBV11-2 and TRBJ2-7 gives the whole variable domain EAGVAQSPRYKIIEKRQSVAFWCNPISGHATLYWYQQILGQGPKLLIQFQNNGVVDDSQLPKDRFSAERLKGVDSTLKIQPAKLEDSAVYLCASSAMTVWPYFGPGTRLTVT.